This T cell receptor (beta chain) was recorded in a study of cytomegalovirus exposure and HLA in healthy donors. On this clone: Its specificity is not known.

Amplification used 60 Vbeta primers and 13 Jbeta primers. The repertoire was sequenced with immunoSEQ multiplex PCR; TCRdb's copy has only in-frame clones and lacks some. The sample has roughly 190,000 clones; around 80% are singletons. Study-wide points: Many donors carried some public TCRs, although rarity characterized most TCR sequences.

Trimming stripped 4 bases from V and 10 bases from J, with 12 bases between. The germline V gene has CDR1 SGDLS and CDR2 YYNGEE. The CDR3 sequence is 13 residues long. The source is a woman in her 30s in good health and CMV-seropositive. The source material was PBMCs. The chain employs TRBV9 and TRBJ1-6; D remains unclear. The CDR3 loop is CASSLAGKSPLHF. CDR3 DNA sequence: TGTGCCAGCAGCTTGGCGGGGAAGTCACCCCTCCACTTT. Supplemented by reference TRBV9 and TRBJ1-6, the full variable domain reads DSGVTQTPKHLITATGQRVTLRCSPRSGDLSVYWYQQSLDQGLQFLIQYYNGEERAKGNILERFSAQQFPDLHSELNLSSLELGDSALYFCASSLAGKSPLHFGNGTRLTVT.